This is a list of T cell receptor beta chains from one sample in a study of PD-1 blockade in classical Hodgkin lymphoma. Measured with immunoSEQ multiplex PCR; TCRdb has only the in-frame clones, and not every one. The sample includes about 44,000 clones, roughly 70% of them seen just once. This specimen was peripheral blood mononuclear cells (PBMCs), taken before the fourth cycle of nivolumab. All receptors derive from a human donor with classical Hodgkin lymphoma. CDR3s include the opening cysteine and the closing phenylalanine or tryptophan. A D gene is named only where the DNA matches it firmly. Clone size is not always given. Where it is, it says once, few, many or a class for expanded clones.

CASSVGTGGDTGELFF | TGTGCCAGCAGCGTAGGAACAGGGGGCGACACCGGGGAGCTGTTTTTT | TRBD1 | TRBJ2-2 | TRBV9 | .
CASSIGESYYGYTF | TGTGCCAGTAGTATCGGGGAAAGTTACTATGGCTACACCTTC | . | TRBJ1-2 | TRBV19 | .
CASSFGTVNTEAFF | TGTGCCAGCAGCTTTGGGACAGTAAACACTGAAGCTTTCTTT | TRBD1 | TRBJ1-1 | TRBV5-6 | .
CASSLASGRPRGETQYF | TGTGCCAGCAGCTTAGCTAGCGGGAGACCCCGGGGAGAGACCCAGTACTTC | TRBD2 | TRBJ2-5 | TRBV7-9 | .
CASSDSQVMNTEAFF | TGTGCCAGTAGTGACTCTCAGGTCATGAACACTGAAGCTTTCTTT | . | TRBJ1-1 | TRBV19 | .
CASSFAYDVEQYF | TGTGCCAGCAGTTTCGCCTACGATGTCGAGCAGTACTTC | . | TRBJ2-7 | TRBV6-5 | once
CASSLGGHSGNTIYF | TGCGCCAGCAGCTTGGGTGGACACTCTGGAAACACCATATATTTT | . | TRBJ1-3 | TRBV5-1 | .
CASSRSEQYF | TGTGCCAGCAGTAGGTCGGAGCAGTACTTC | . | TRBJ2-7 | TRBV6-1 | .
CASSDSSVNEQFF | TGTGCCAGCAGTGACTCGAGCGTCAATGAGCAGTTCTTC | . | TRBJ2-1 | TRBV2 | medium-sized
CAWTSGGARSYNEQFF | TGTGCCTGGACCAGCGGGGGGGCCCGTTCCTACAATGAGCAGTTCTTC | TRBD2 | TRBJ2-1 | TRBV30 | many
CASSLAPGIYEQYF | TGTGCCAGCAGCTTGGCGCCAGGGATCTACGAGCAGTACTTC | . | TRBJ2-7 | TRBV5-8 | many
CASSYADSRNQPQHF | TGTGCCAGCAGTTACGCAGACAGTCGCAATCAGCCCCAGCATTTT | . | TRBJ1-5 | TRBV6-5 | .
CASSKITGSTEAFF | TGCGCCAGCAGCAAGATAACGGGGAGCACTGAAGCTTTCTTT | . | TRBJ1-1 | TRBV5-1 | .
CASKIGDGDYNSPLHF | TGTGCCAGTAAAATTGGGGACGGGGACTATAATTCACCCCTCCACTTT | . | TRBJ1-6 | TRBV19 | .
CASSPDGGGGPNTGELFF | TGTGCCAGCAGCCCCGATGGTGGCGGGGGGCCTAACACCGGGGAGCTGTTTTTT | TRBD2 | TRBJ2-2 | TRBV9 | .
CASAPGGKPSTDTQYF | TGTGCCAGCGCCCCCGGGGGCAAACCTTCCACAGATACGCAGTATTTT | . | TRBJ2-3 | TRBV7-6 | once
CASSSGAGSYGYTF | TGTGCCAGCAGTTCAGGGGCCGGCAGCTATGGCTACACCTTC | . | TRBJ1-2 | TRBV28 | few
CASSLGQGRGSPLHF | TGTGCCAGCAGCTTAGGGCAGGGCCGGGGGTCACCCCTCCACTTT | . | TRBJ1-6 | TRBV7-2 | many
CASSGGGSGKAYEQYF | TGCGCCAGCAGCGGTGGGGGTAGCGGGAAGGCTTACGAGCAGTACTTC | TRBD2 | TRBJ2-7 | TRBV5-1 | .
CASSPTGTQGETQYF | TGTGCCAGCAGCCCTACCGGGACCCAGGGGGAGACCCAGTACTTC | . | TRBJ2-5 | TRBV7-9 | .
CASSRTSGTYEQYF | TGTGCCAGCAGCCGGACTAGCGGGACCTACGAGCAGTACTTC | TRBD2 | TRBJ2-7 | TRBV7-2 | .
CASSYGTSSSYEQYF | TGTGCCAGCAGTTACGGGACTTCGAGCTCCTACGAGCAGTACTTC | . | TRBJ2-7 | TRBV6-5 | .
CASSLAGGAEQFF | TGTGCCAGCAGTTTAGCAGGGGGCGCTGAGCAGTTCTTC | TRBD1 | TRBJ2-1 | TRBV28 | .
CASSYRNEQFF | TGTGCCAGCAGTTATCGGAATGAGCAGTTCTTC | . | TRBJ2-1 | TRBV6-5 | .
CASSQDFPRPAGGYQETQYF | TGCGCCAGCAGCCAAGATTTTCCCCGCCCTGCGGGGGGGTACCAAGAGACCCAGTACTTC | TRBD2 | TRBJ2-5 | TRBV4-3 | once
CASSRASNQPQHF | TGTGCCAGTAGTAGGGCCTCCAATCAGCCCCAGCATTTT | . | TRBJ1-5 | TRBV19 | few
CATSRDIQGPLGTEAFF | TGTGCCACCAGCAGAGACATACAGGGCCCCCTAGGCACTGAAGCTTTCTTT | . | TRBJ1-1 | TRBV15 | .
CASGPGQVLGNTIYF | TGTGCCAGCGGACCGGGACAGGTCTTAGGAAACACCATATATTTT | TRBD1 | TRBJ1-3 | TRBV25-1 | .